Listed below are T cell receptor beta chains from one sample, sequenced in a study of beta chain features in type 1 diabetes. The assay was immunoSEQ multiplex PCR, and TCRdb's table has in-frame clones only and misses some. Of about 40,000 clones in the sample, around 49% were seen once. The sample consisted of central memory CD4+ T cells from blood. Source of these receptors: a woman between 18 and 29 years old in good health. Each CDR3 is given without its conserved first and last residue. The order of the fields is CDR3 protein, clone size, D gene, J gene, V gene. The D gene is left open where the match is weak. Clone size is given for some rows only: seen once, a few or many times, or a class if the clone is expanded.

AWSVLTDYT . . TRBJ1-2 TRBV30
ASSPRFLGQSNQPQH few TRBD1 TRBJ1-5 TRBV28
SVAGSSYEQY . . TRBJ2-7 TRBV29-1
ASSLVLRDYEQY . . TRBJ2-7 TRBV11-3
ASSEGGGGAYEQY . . TRBJ2-7 TRBV9
ASSSGGANYGYT . . TRBJ1-2 TRBV19
ASRQGGNQPQH . . TRBJ1-5 TRBV6-1
ASNPAGQETQY few . TRBJ2-5 TRBV6-5
ASSLNVGVGGTSPLNNEQF . . TRBJ2-1 TRBV5-1
ASTVEVRSEAF . . TRBJ1-1 TRBV2
ASSKGQGYVQPQH few TRBD1 TRBJ1-5 TRBV2
ASSAKTGIYYGYT . . TRBJ1-2 TRBV9
ASSLRRSTSTDTQY . . TRBJ2-3 TRBV19
ASSPRGGSNQPQH . . TRBJ1-5 TRBV4-2
ASSEDSQMPAYEQY few . TRBJ2-7 TRBV6-1
ASSFTTGVAGVHEQY . TRBD2 TRBJ2-7 TRBV27
ASSQAEDTDTQY few . TRBJ2-3 TRBV5-4
ASSTGTGGTGGYT . TRBD1 TRBJ1-2 TRBV6-1
ASSTNALDTQY . . TRBJ2-3 TRBV2
ASSSGQLQETQY once . TRBJ2-5 TRBV5-1
ASSLVGLAGDEQY . TRBD2 TRBJ2-7 TRBV11-2
AWSVTPSGRATNEQF . TRBD2 TRBJ2-1 TRBV30
AWRIPAGGPEQF . TRBD2 TRBJ2-1 TRBV30
ASRPRAGGFGYT . . TRBJ1-2 TRBV5-1
ASSEGSNRAVYGYT . . TRBJ1-2 TRBV6-1
SVAQGAEYTEAF . TRBD1 TRBJ1-1 TRBV29-1
AWSAQGAGGELF . TRBD1 TRBJ2-2 TRBV30
ASSLRAGSDEQF few TRBD2 TRBJ2-1 TRBV11-2
ASSPYGQGDGYT . TRBD1 TRBJ1-2 TRBV18
ASSPPSGGAEEKLF . TRBD1 TRBJ1-4 TRBV18
ASSYSLREERNTIY . . TRBJ1-3 TRBV6-6
ASSVTVGQGGGGYT . TRBD1 TRBJ1-2 TRBV9
ASILWGDEQY . . TRBJ2-7 TRBV2
ASNRGGPTEQF few TRBD2 TRBJ2-1 TRBV5-6
ASQGVGETQY few TRBD1 TRBJ2-5 TRBV2
ASSYTRQGSGELF . TRBD1 TRBJ2-2 TRBV6-6
ASSPLGLRTDTQY . . TRBJ2-3 TRBV9
ASSYGSSSTDTQY few . TRBJ2-3 TRBV6-5
ASSAHPTGGLYGYT . TRBD1 TRBJ1-2 TRBV9
ASSSPGGNTQETQY . TRBD2 TRBJ2-5 TRBV28
ARQSGQFGTEAF . TRBD1 TRBJ1-1 TRBV30
ASSLSSSGGVSGELF . TRBD2 TRBJ2-2 TRBV7-2
ASSQDSTATNEKLF . . TRBJ1-4 TRBV14
ASSPHTTEHQPQH . . TRBJ1-5 TRBV6-6
ASSLGGHTDTQY . . TRBJ2-3 TRBV5-6
ASSLTSGGALVETQY . TRBD2 TRBJ2-5 TRBV7-2
ASSDYAGGAYNEQF few TRBD2 TRBJ2-1 TRBV2
ASSPGLAGGNEQF . TRBD2 TRBJ2-1 TRBV19
ASSQDTRAADTQY few . TRBJ2-3 TRBV4-1
AWTLKQGMNTEAF . . TRBJ1-1 TRBV30
ASSPDANEQF few . TRBJ2-1 TRBV5-1